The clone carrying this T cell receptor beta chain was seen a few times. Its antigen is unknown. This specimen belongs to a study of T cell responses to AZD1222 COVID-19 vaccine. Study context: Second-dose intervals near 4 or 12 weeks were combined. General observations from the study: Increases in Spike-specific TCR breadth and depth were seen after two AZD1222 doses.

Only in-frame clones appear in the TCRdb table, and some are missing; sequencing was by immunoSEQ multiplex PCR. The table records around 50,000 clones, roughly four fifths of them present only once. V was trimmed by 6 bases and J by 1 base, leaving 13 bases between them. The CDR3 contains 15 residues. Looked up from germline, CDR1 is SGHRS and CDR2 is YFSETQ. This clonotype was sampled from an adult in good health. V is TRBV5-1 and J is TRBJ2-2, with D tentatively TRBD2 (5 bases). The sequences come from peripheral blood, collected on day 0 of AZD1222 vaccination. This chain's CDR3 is CASKSQTMNTGELFF. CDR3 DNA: TGCGCCAGCAAATCCCAGACTATGAACACCGGGGAGCTGTTTTTT.